The 10 T cell receptor beta chains listed next were all sequenced from one sample in a study of Ad26.COV2.S vaccination and SARS-CoV-2 variants. Treatment reported: some 20 received Ad26.COV2.S at low or high dose, single or two shots; about 5 received placebo; per-sample allocation not given. Samples came from day 63 after the first vaccine or placebo injection. Assay used: immunoSEQ multiplex PCR; TCRdb lists only in-frame clones, some missing. The sample records about 450,000 clones, approximately 89% being singletons. The specimen comprised peripheral blood, sampled in a trial of Ad26.COV2.S vaccine versus placebo. The receptors here all came from a person between 18 and 65 years old who received the Ad26.COV2.S COVID-19 vaccine or a placebo.

The V call is TRBV19, the J call TRBJ2-1; D possibly corresponds to TRBD1 (6 bases). Germline CDR1 reads LNHDA; CDR2 reads SQIVND (reference sequence). CDR3 length: 11 residues. Between the trimmed V and J ends, which lost 8 bases and 10 bases, there was a span of 12 bases. CDR3 bases: TGTGCCAGTGGGGGCGTCGGGGAGCAGTTCTTC. Its protein is CASGGVGEQFF.

This chain links TRBV12-3 or TRBV12-4 with TRBJ2-7; no clear D gene. V was pared by 5 bases and J by 1 base, with 3 bases between. This CDR3 comprises 11 residues. The CDR3 DNA reads as TGTGCCAGCAGTGGGTCCTACGAGCAGTACGTC. This translates into CASSGSYEQYV.

To note about this clone: This specimen includes other DNA sequences encoding the same CDR3. J is TRBJ2-2 and V is TRBV7-3, with D unresolved. This CDR3 spans 12 amino acids. V was clipped by 1 base and J by 6 bases, with 3 bases between them. Germline-derived CDR1 and CDR2 are SGHTA and FQGTGA. The CDR3 region is CASSLIPGELFF. The CDR3, as DNA: TGTGCCAGCAGCTTAATTCCCGGGGAGCTGTTTTTT.

This clone turned up a few times. This rearrangement joins TRBV27 to TRBJ1-5; D unresolved. V lost 6 bases to trimming and J lost 1 base, with 10 bases between them. The CDR3 length is 14 residues. From germline, CDR1 is MNHEY and CDR2 SMNVEV (reference sequence). The CDR3 nucleotides are TGTGCCAGCAGCCCATACGCAAGCAATCAGCCCCAGCATTTT. Residues: CASSPYASNQPQHF.

This chain uses TRBV15 with TRBJ1-4, with 7 bases aligning to TRBD1. This CDR3 has 16 residues. The ends lost 1 base at V and 8 bases at J; junction bases unmatched: 10. Germline assignment: CDR1 LNHNV and CDR2 YYDKDF (reference sequence). The DNA of the CDR3 is TGTGCCACCAGCAGAGGAGATGGACAGGTTCGAGAAAAACTGTTTTTT. Its translation: CATSRGDGQVREKLFF.

This clone appeared once. The chain has TRBV5-1 and TRBJ2-3; D is unresolved. The CDR3 totals 13 residues. V shed 5 bases and J shed 6 bases, with 13 bases lying between them. CDR1 and CDR2 (germline): SGHRS, YFSETQ. In DNA, the CDR3 is TGCGCCAGCAGTCCACTTATCGCGGATACGCAGTATTTT. It yields the protein CASSPLIADTQYF.

The chain recombines TRBV6-5 with TRBJ1-1; a possible D gene is TRBD1 (6 bases). The CDR3 has 12 amino acids. CDR1 is MNHEY, CDR2 SVGAGI, per germline. V was pared by 11 bases and J by 5 bases, with 15 bases between. This CDR3 is CAAQGFSTEAFF. The DNA for the CDR3 is TGTGCCGCACAGGGTTTTAGTACTGAAGCTTTCTTT.

The chain joins TRBV5-6 to TRBJ1-6; D remains unclear. Deletions cut 4 bases from V and 7 bases from J, with 15 bases between. This CDR3 is built from 15 residues. Germline CDR1 is SGHDT and CDR2 is YYEEEE. CDR3 nucleotides: TGTGCCAGCAGCCCAACGCCCATCCCCAATTCACCCCTCCACTTT. Amino acids: CASSPTPIPNSPLHF.

This chain uses TRBV4-1 with TRBJ2-5, with 7 bases that match TRBD2. In germline, CDR1 is MGHRA, CDR2 YSYEKL. The CDR3 runs 17 residues. Trimming at V came to 1 base and at J to 1 base, leaving 9 bases not matched to a gene. In DNA form, the CDR3 reads TGCGCCAGCAGCCAAGCTTGGGGGTCGGGAGGCCAAGAGACCCAGTACTTC. This sequence encodes CASSQAWGSGGQETQYF.

The chain couples TRBV11-2 to TRBJ2-7; D not certain. CDR3 length: 14 residues. In germline, CDR1 is SGHAT, CDR2 FQNNGV. V was clipped by 0 bases and J by 2 bases, with 8 bases between them. The CDR3 loop reads CASSLDPDTYEQYF. The CDR3 DNA is TGTGCCAGCAGCTTAGATCCCGACACCTACGAGCAGTACTTC.